This TCR beta chain was found in a study of cytomegalovirus exposure and HLA in healthy donors. Points from the study as a whole: One variant, a missense change in DCLRE1C, was linked in a later analysis to TCR beta V- and J-gene trimming.

A note on this clone: Its antigen remains unidentified.

The PCR employed 60 Vbeta primers together with 13 Jbeta primers. Sequencing used immunoSEQ multiplex PCR; TCRdb keeps in-frame clones, though not all of them. The table has roughly 150,000 clones, around 73% seen once. Trimming left V 0 bases short and J 5 bases short, with 14 bases between. CDR3 size: 15 residues. CDR1 and CDR2 (germline): LGHNA, YNFKEQ. The sequence was collected from a woman between 18 and 29 years old in good health and CMV-seropositive. This sequence joins TRBV4-2 and TRBJ2-7; perhaps TRBD2 as D (5 bases). The sample comprised PBMCs. The CDR3 DNA sequence: TGTGCCAGCAGCCAAGATTTAGGAGGCCTCCACGAGCAGTACTTC. Protein sequence: CASSQDLGGLHEQYF.